This T cell receptor (beta chain) stems from a study of cytotoxic CD8 clonotypes in ibrutinib-treated CLL. This clone appeared once. Antigen: not known. The targeted sequencing depth was 1 in 200,000 to 1 in 1 million T cells. Libraries were prepared by immunoSEQ multiplex PCR; TCRdb keeps only in-frame clonotypes and omits some of them. In the table there are approximately 25,000 clones, 55% to 75% of which are singletons. The study's findings and limits: Clonality increased with ibrutinib response but returned toward baseline at progression. Circulating CD8+ T-cell counts were tracked by baseline clonality, which exceeded that of age-matched healthy donors.

The V and J ends lost 4 bases and 3 bases, in that order; junction bases with no gene match: 3. The CDR3 length is 15 residues. CDR1 is LGHNA, CDR2 YSLEER, per germline. The sequence was obtained from a human donor with chronic lymphocytic leukemia. The input for sequencing was PBMCs, taken after 12 months of ibrutinib treatment. The chain recombines TRBV4-3 with TRBJ2-3, with 11 bases identical to TRBD1. The CDR3 is CASSPGQGETDTQYF. The DNA of the CDR3 is TGCGCCAGCAGCCCGGGACAGGGGGAGACAGATACGCAGTATTTT.